These 26 T cell receptor beta chains share one sample of origin, sequenced in a study of blood T cell repertoires in COVID-19. Clones were read by immunoSEQ multiplex PCR, and TCRdb kept only the in-frame ones, dropping some. The sample records 90,000 to 130,000 clones, around four fifths being singletons. Sequences were obtained from peripheral blood. Receptors were obtained from a woman aged 60-75 years with acute or convalescent COVID-19.

The chain recombines TRBV4-3 with TRBJ1-2; D is unclear. V shed 0 bases and J shed 2 bases, with 19 bases lying between them. Germline V gives CDR1 LGHNA, CDR2 YSLEER. The CDR3 has 18 residues. The CDR3 sequence: CASSQEPSESTLNYGYTF. The CDR3 region has the DNA TGCGCCAGCAGCCAAGAGCCTAGTGAGTCTACTTTGAACTATGGCTACACCTTC.

The chain uses TRBV6-5 and TRBJ2-1, with a weak D call TRBD1 (5 bases). Germline CDR1 is MNHEY and CDR2 is SVGAGI. The CDR3 extends over 13 amino acids. The CDR3 DNA follows: TGTGGCACAGGTACTTCCAGGGCCAATGAGCAGTTCTTC. As protein: CGTGTSRANEQFF.

The chain carries TRBV5-6 and TRBJ1-1, with D possibly TRBD1 on 6 matching bases. V was cut by 2 bases and J by 1 base, with 15 bases left in between. The V gene's germline CDR1 is SGHDT and CDR2 YYEEEE. This CDR3 comprises 16 residues. The CDR3 spells CASSFGQGIENTEAFF. CDR3 sequence (DNA): TGTGCCAGCAGCTTCGGGCAGGGGATAGAGAACACTGAAGCTTTCTTT. Looking up the rest from reference TRBV5-6 and TRBJ1-1 gives the full variable domain: DAGVTQSPTHLIKTRGQQVTLRCSPKSGHDTVSWYQQALGQGPQFIFQYYEEEERQRGNFPDRFSGHQFPNYSSELNVNALLLGDSALYLCASSFGQGIENTEAFFGQGTRLTVV.

The chain joins TRBV7-8 to TRBJ1-2; D is ambiguous. Per the germline V gene, CDR1 is SGHVS and CDR2 is FQNEAQ. V was clipped by 0 bases and J by 8 bases, with 16 bases between them. The CDR3 length is 15 residues. The CDR3 here is CASSLAVTVPKGYTF. The CDR3 DNA sequence: TGTGCCAGCAGCTTAGCGGTCACGGTCCCTAAGGGCTACACCTTC.

V and J are TRBV6-2 or TRBV6-3 and TRBJ2-2; 10 bases are a match to TRBD2. Germline V gene data show CDR1 as MNHEY and CDR2 as SVGEGT. V was clipped by 0 bases and J by 6 bases; unmatched bases: 4. The CDR3 runs to 16 residues. CDR3 residues: CASSYSGLAGAGELFF. The CDR3 DNA is TGTGCCAGCAGTTACTCGGGGCTAGCGGGGGCCGGGGAGCTGTTTTTT.

The chain combines TRBV4-2 with TRBJ1-2; TRBD1 might be the D (5 bases). Germline loops: CDR1 LGHNA, CDR2 YNFKEQ. Deletions cut 1 base from V and 7 bases from J, with 16 bases between. There are 15 residues in the CDR3. Here the CDR3 reads CASSQATGDHGGYTF. CDR3 DNA: TGTGCCAGCAGCCAAGCCACAGGAGATCACGGTGGCTACACCTTC.

The rearrangement uses TRBV7-6 and TRBJ2-2; 10 nucleotides line up with TRBD1. The CDR3 is 17 residues long. The germline V gene has CDR1 SGHVS and CDR2 FNYEAQ. With 4 bases clipped from V and 4 bases from J, the junction kept 9 bases outside the gene matches. CDR3 sequence reads: CASSSLGGTGVTGELFF. CDR3 DNA sequence: TGTGCCAGCAGCTCGCTAGGTGGGACAGGGGTCACCGGGGAGCTGTTTTTT.

The chain carries TRBV2 and TRBJ1-1; 10 nucleotides agree with TRBD1. CDR3 size: 17 residues. The V gene end was trimmed by 7 bases and the J gene end by 2 bases; junction bases not matched to a gene: 13. The germline CDR1 and CDR2 sequences are SNHLY and FYNNEI. This CDR3 reads CASTLMGTGVYNTEAFF. CDR3 nucleotide sequence: TGTGCCAGCACCCTGATGGGGACAGGGGTCTACAACACTGAAGCTTTCTTT.

The genes are TRBV27 and TRBJ2-3, with TRBD2 matching 8 bases. There are 15 residues in the CDR3. From germline, CDR1 is MNHEY and CDR2 SMNVEV (reference sequence). V was pared by 5 bases and J by 5 bases, with 9 bases of the junction left unmatched. The CDR3 nucleotides are TGTGCCAGCAGTGCCTTTAGCGGGGTTCGAGATACGCAGTATTTT. Residues: CASSAFSGVRDTQYF.

The chain joins TRBV4-1 to TRBJ2-1; 10 nucleotides agree with TRBD1. V gave up 4 bases and J gave up 4 bases; unmatched junction bases: 10. The CDR3 is 17 residues long. In germline, CDR1 is MGHRA, CDR2 YSYEKL. The CDR3: CASSPYPGTGDYNEQFF. For the CDR3, the DNA is TGCGCCAGCAGCCCCTACCCCGGGACAGGGGATTACAATGAGCAGTTCTTC.

This clone appeared once. The gene calls are TRBV28 and TRBJ2-7, with D possibly matching TRBD2 (5 bases). V dropped 5 bases and J dropped 5 bases, with 13 bases sitting between them. This CDR3 contains 13 residues. Per germline, CDR1 MDHEN and CDR2 SYDVKM. The CDR3 region is CASSPPEGDEQYF. CDR3 bases: TGTGCCAGCAGTCCACCTGAGGGAGACGAGCAGTACTTC. The entire variable domain, with the rest obtained from reference TRBV28 and TRBJ2-7, is as follows: DVKVTQSSRYLVKRTGEKVFLECVQDMDHENMFWYRQDPGLGLRLIYFSYDVKMKEKGDIPEGYSVSREKKERFSLILESASTNQTSMYLCASSPPEGDEQYFGPGTRLTVT.

J is TRBJ1-4 and V is TRBV18; D call uncertain. There are 13 residues in the CDR3. CDR1 is KGHSH and CDR2 is LQKENI in the germline V gene. The V end was cut by 3 bases, the J end by 5 bases, with 7 bases between. The CDR3 DNA follows: TGTGCCAGCTCACCCGGTTTAAATGAAAAACTGTTTTTT. Its protein is CASSPGLNEKLFF.

The CDR3 here is CASSHQQHTGELFF. The CDR3 coding sequence is TGCGCCAGCAGCCATCAACAGCACACCGGGGAGCTGTTTTTT. The V call is TRBV4-3, the J call TRBJ2-2; D gene uncertain. Germline V gene lookup returns CDR1 LGHNA and CDR2 YSLEER. The CDR3 totals 14 residues. Trimming stripped 3 bases from V and 3 bases from J, with 8 bases between.

The rearrangement links TRBV30 to TRBJ1-4; TRBD1 aligns across 8 bases. Unmatched junction bases numbered 9, after V lost 4 bases and J lost 8 bases. The CDR3 spans 14 residues. CDR1 and CDR2 (germline): GTSNPN, SVGIG (reference sequence). DNA for the CDR3: TGTGCCTGGAAGACCGGGACAGGAGTAGAAAAACTGTTTTTT. Its translation: CAWKTGTGVEKLFF.

The V and J genes are TRBV24-1 and TRBJ1-5; D is perhaps TRBD1 (6 bases). The CDR3 runs to 14 residues. Trimming cost V 4 bases and J 6 bases, with 12 bases left between them. CDR1 is KGHDR, CDR2 SFDVKD, per germline. CDR3 sequence (DNA): TGTGCCACCAGTGACCTTCAGGGGTCTCAGCCCCAGCATTTT. It codes for CATSDLQGSQPQHF.

V and J are TRBV6-5 and TRBJ1-1; D is perhaps TRBD1 (6 bases). Trimming stripped 1 base from V and 4 bases from J, with 10 bases between. CDR3 length: 14 residues. CDR1 is MNHEY, CDR2 SVGAGI, per germline. The DNA of the CDR3 is TGTGCCAGCAGTTACTTCAGGGGTGGCACTGAAGCTTTCTTT. Translating gives CASSYFRGGTEAFF.

This clone was recorded a few times. The V call is TRBV11-3, the J call TRBJ1-2; D unresolved. V lost 4 bases to trimming and J lost 8 bases, with 11 bases between them. This CDR3 contains 12 residues. CDR1 and CDR2 (germline): SGHNT, YENEEA. The CDR3 region is CASSSVAGGYTF. CDR3 DNA sequence: TGTGCCAGCAGCTCTGTGGCGGGAGGCTACACCTTC.

The chain combines TRBV5-1 with TRBJ1-2; maybe TRBD1 (6 bases). Germline CDR1 SGHRS, CDR2 YFSETQ. The CDR3 spans 14 residues. The V gene lost 5 bases and the J gene lost 6 bases, with 17 bases spanning the gap. CDR3 sequence: CASRPGADRHGYTF. CDR3 coding DNA: TGCGCCAGCAGGCCCGGGGCAGACAGGCATGGCTACACCTTC.

A few counts support this clone. This sequence joins TRBV11-3 and TRBJ2-5; D not certain. Germline CDR1 is SGHNT and CDR2 is YENEEA. The germline V and J ends were trimmed by 5 bases and 5 bases, with 15 bases remaining between them. The CDR3 extends over 14 amino acids. For the CDR3, the DNA is TGTGCCAGCAGCCCTTCGGGTCTAACGGAGACCCAGTACTTC. Translation gives CASSPSGLTETQYF.

This chain links TRBV6-5 with TRBJ2-7, with no clear D. Trimming removed 6 bases at V and 7 bases at J, with 10 bases between. This CDR3 has 11 residues. CDR1 is MNHEY and CDR2 is SVGAGI in the germline V gene. The chain's CDR3 is CASSTSREQYF. CDR3 bases: TGTGCCAGCAGCACATCGAGGGAGCAGTACTTC.

The chain carries TRBV7-9 and TRBJ2-5; 9 nucleotides line up with TRBD2. This CDR3 spans 15 amino acids. From germline, CDR1 is SEHNR and CDR2 FQNEAQ (reference sequence). The J segment lost 5 bases and the V segment lost 2 bases, leaving 6 bases of the junction unmatched. DNA for the CDR3: TGTGCCAGCAGCTTATTGCTAGCGGGGAGGGAGACCCAGTACTTC. It is translated as CASSLLLAGRETQYF.

Written as DNA, the CDR3 is TGTGCCAGCAGTTTTCAGTCCACAGATACGCAGTATTTT. Protein sequence: CASSFQSTDTQYF. The chain joins TRBV28 to TRBJ2-3, with D unclear. The CDR3 runs 13 residues. V dropped 3 bases and J dropped 2 bases, with 6 bases sitting between them. Germline loops: CDR1 MDHEN, CDR2 SYDVKM.

The chain recombines TRBV19 with TRBJ2-7; D is possibly TRBD1 (5 bases). Trimming shortened V by 3 bases and J by 2 bases, and 8 bases separated the two germline ends. The germline V gene has CDR1 LNHDA and CDR2 SQIVND (reference sequence). The CDR3 consists of 13 residues. Written as DNA, the CDR3 is TGTGCCAGTAGTATGGGGCAGGCCTACGAGCAGTACTTC. Residues: CASSMGQAYEQYF.

This chain links TRBV19 with TRBJ1-1; no firm D call. The CDR3 sequence is 13 residues long. The V and J ends lost 8 bases and 1 base respectively, with 11 bases between them. Germline loops: CDR1 LNHDA, CDR2 SQIVND (reference sequence). DNA for the CDR3: TGTGCCAGTCGGCTCGAGGGGAACACTGAAGCTTTCTTT. This encodes CASRLEGNTEAFF.

This clone was seen just once. V and J are TRBV7-9 and TRBJ1-4, with D possibly TRBD1 on 5 matching bases. In germline, CDR1 is SEHNR, CDR2 FQNEAQ (reference sequence). The CDR3 loop spans 16 amino acids. Trimming removed 5 bases from V and 7 bases from J, with 20 bases in between. CDR3 sequence: CASSGGLGGVSEKLFF. The CDR3 DNA is TGTGCCAGCAGCGGCGGCCTCGGGGGGGTTAGTGAAAAACTGTTTTTT.

This chain uses TRBV5-4 with TRBJ1-2; 7 bases fit TRBD1. Trimming at V came to 4 bases and at J to 4 bases, leaving 1 base not matched to a gene. CDR3 length: 12 residues. Germline V CDR1 and CDR2: SGHNT, YYREEE (reference sequence). The CDR3 DNA follows: TGTGCCAGCAGCGCAGGGGGCTATGGCTACACCTTC. Protein sequence: CASSAGGYGYTF.